This record covers a single T cell receptor beta chain. The specificity of this receptor is unknown. The input lacks base qualities; no much larger clone sits a single base away. The source of the sample is a study of blood T cell repertoires in COVID-19 (dated by TCRdb to the early 2020s). Describing the broader study: Samples covering the acute and convalescent phases of COVID-19 were provided by collaborators in the United States, Italy and Spain. A de-identified subject ID, COVID-19 status, age in years and sex were almost always included in the sample metadata. Where available, HLA class I and class II types were taken from metadata supplied by the sample provider and were not determined by assay-based typing. The repertoires were released in a freely available public database intended as a resource for research on the immune response to SARS-CoV-2. Deeply sampled blood TCRbeta repertoires from subjects exposed to, actively infected with, or recovered from COVID-19 were included in the dataset. Samples were obtained from the ongoing ImmuneRACE study (first 160 participants) and from 1,200 or so subjects provided by 6 global collaborators. The material from the prospective study consisted of cDNA or gDNA derived from T cells, B-cell-depleted T cells, or PBMCs. What the work shows at the level of the full study, not this receptor alone: The amount of clinical and demographic metadata varied by source and participant and was provided uncurated.

The germline V gene specifies SQVTM as CDR1 and ANQGSEA as CDR2. V sheds 2 bases and J sheds 2 bases, leaving 9 bases between their ends. Taken from cysteine to phenylalanine, the CDR3 has 13 residues. Of all the DNA, just the CDR3 is kept, 39 bases in frame from base 1. TCRbeta CDR3 regions were amplified from genomic DNA by means of the immunoSEQ Assay, a bias-controlled multiplex PCR. The original pipeline was this. Nucleated cell counts per sample were estimated from amplification of reference gene primers within the assay. To quantify the absolute abundance of each unique TCRbeta CDR3 rearrangement, sequence reads were collapsed and filtered. Productive Simpson clonality was computed per sample as the square root of Simpson's diversity index over productive rearrangements. TCRdb carries this immuneACCESS record with in-frame sequences only. Its versions omit some clonotypes, under half of them owing to an unresolved V gene in the studies checked, with the rest unexplained. That table furnishes V, J and clone size, whereas the DNA furnished D and trimming. A total of 300,000 or so clones appear in this sample, about four fifths of them only once. Roughly 1.2% of the sample belongs to the ten largest clones.

Each collaborating institution followed its own protocols to collect whole blood in K2EDTA tubes. Collaborator samples were shipped for TCRbeta analysis as frozen whole blood, isolated PBMCs, or DNA extracted from either sample type. This receptor was taken from a woman aged 45-65 years with acute or convalescent COVID-19. The sample consisted of peripheral blood. The chain was built from TRBV29-1 and TRBJ1-1; a confident D gene designation cannot be given. The CDR3 sequence is CSVEIRLNTEAFF. At the DNA level, the sequence is TGCAGCGTTGAAATCCGCCTAAACACTGAAGCTTTCTTT.